Listed below are T cell receptor beta chains from one sample, sequenced in a study of T cell responses to AZD1222 COVID-19 vaccine. Sequencing used immunoSEQ multiplex PCR; TCRdb keeps in-frame clones, though not all of them. Here the sample spans more than 95,000 clones, roughly 90% being singletons. This material consisted of peripheral blood, taken on day 0 of MenACWY control vaccination. The receptors were gathered from an adult in good health. Each CDR3 is given with its conserved first and last residue. The D gene is left open where the match is weak. A clone size is listed for some rows: how often the clone was seen (once, few, many), or a class if it is expanded.

V gene,D gene,clone size,J gene,CDR3 DNA,CDR3 protein
TRBV6-2/TRBV6-3,.,.,TRBJ1-2,TGTGCCAGCAGTTACATCGACTATAGGGACTATGGCTACACCTTC,CASSYIDYRDYGYTF
TRBV2,.,.,TRBJ2-1,TGTGCCAGCAGTGAATCGGCTAAGGGTGAGCAGTTCTTC,CASSESAKGEQFF
TRBV5-1,.,many,TRBJ1-2,TGCGCCAGCAGCTTGGTGTCAGGGGCGGACTATGGCTACACCTTC,CASSLVSGADYGYTF
TRBV5-6,TRBD2,few,TRBJ2-1,TGTGCCAGCAGCTTGGTGGTGAGCGGGAGGGCCGACAATGAGCAGTTCTTC,CASSLVVSGRADNEQFF
TRBV7-9,.,.,TRBJ1-6,TGTGCCAGCAGCTTAGCGCCTAGGGGGGACAATTCACCCCTCCACTTT,CASSLAPRGDNSPLHF
TRBV12-3/TRBV12-4,.,once,TRBJ1-2,TGTGCCAGCAGTTTACTGGGGAATGCTGGCTACACCTTC,CASSLLGNAGYTF
TRBV3-1/TRBV3-2,.,once,TRBJ1-2,TGTGCCAGCAGCTATGGGACGACGGCGCGTGGCTACACCTTC,CASSYGTTARGYTF
TRBV5-6,.,few,TRBJ1-1,TGTGCCACCTATCCTTGGTCTGGGGGGGACACTGAAGCTTTCTTT,CATYPWSGGDTEAFF
TRBV11-2,.,.,TRBJ1-1,TGTGCCAGCACCTCGACAGGGAACACTGAAGCTTTCTTT,CASTSTGNTEAFF
TRBV25-1,TRBD1,.,TRBJ1-2,TGTGCCAGCAGTGGGGACAGGGGCCACTATGGCTACACCTTC,CASSGDRGHYGYTF
TRBV24-1,TRBD2,.,TRBJ2-3,TGTGCCACCCGGGGGGGCGGCGGGTCTATCTTCACAGATACGCAGTATTTT,CATRGGGGSIFTDTQYF
TRBV6-5,TRBD1,once,TRBJ2-1,TGTGCCAGCAGGACGGGACAGGGGAGTAATGAGCAGTTCTTC,CASRTGQGSNEQFF
TRBV24-1,TRBD2,once,TRBJ2-1,TGTGCCACCAGTGATTTGCGACCAGCGGGAGGGGGTAGTAATGAGCAGTTCTTC,CATSDLRPAGGGSNEQFF
TRBV10-3,.,.,TRBJ1-2,TGTGCCATCAGCCGGGACGTCGGGGCTAACTATGGCTACACCTTC,CAISRDVGANYGYTF